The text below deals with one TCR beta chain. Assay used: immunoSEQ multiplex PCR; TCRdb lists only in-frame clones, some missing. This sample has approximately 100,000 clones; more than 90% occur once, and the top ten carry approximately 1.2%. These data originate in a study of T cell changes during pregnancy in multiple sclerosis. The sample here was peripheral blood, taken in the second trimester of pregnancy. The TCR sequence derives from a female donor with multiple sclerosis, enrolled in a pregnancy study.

The CDR3 sequence: CASSLGGTGGYGYTF. The CDR3 DNA reads TGTGCCAGCAGCTTAGGGGGGACAGGGGGATATGGCTACACCTTC. This chain joins TRBV7-3 and TRBJ1-2; 11 bases fit TRBD1. This CDR3 region has 15 residues. CDR1 is SGHTA and CDR2 is FQGTGA in the germline V gene. J lost 5 bases, V lost 2 bases, and 4 bases had no gene match.